Sequencing of this T cell receptor beta chain was carried out in a study of low-dose radiotherapy and immunotherapy resistance in tumors. V lost 2 bases to trimming and J lost 3 bases; unmatched junction nucleotides: 4. The CDR3 totals 16 residues. Noted time point: before trial treatment. Alpha- and beta-chain coverage of first-strand cDNA came from TRAV- and TRBV-specific primers. TCRs were put through roughly 20 PCR cycles of amplification with Phusion. A constant-region primer and the V-primer adapter served as the primer pair. One entry per CDR3 protein results from TCRdb running MiXCR on the reads. The repertoire holds fewer than 90,000 distinct CDR3 sequences, less than 35% seen once, with 11% in the top ten. The sample holds a few counts of this clonotype.

Specimen: PBMCs, collected before treatment. This chain links TRBV12-3 or TRBV12-4 with TRBJ2-2, with 9 bases that match TRBD2. The receptor's source is a female donor with ovarian cancer. CDR3 sequence (DNA): TGTGCCAGCAGTTTACCCAGCGGGAGGCACACCGGGGAGCTGTTTTTT. The encoded protein is CASSLPSGRHTGELFF.